Detailed here is one T cell receptor beta chain. Its antigen is undetermined. V lost 0 bases and J lost 2, with 8 bases in between. The CDR3 is 13 residues long. The germline CDR1 and CDR2 sequences are SQVTM and ANQGSEA. The data are from a study of cytomegalovirus exposure and HLA in healthy donors. Overall study results and limits: Beyond CMV serostatus, there was no information to go on about immune exposure. Likely technical artifact: a cluster of highly shared sequence variants.

PCR was performed using 60 Vbeta and 13 Jbeta primers. The table came from immunoSEQ multiplex PCR; TCRdb's copy has only in-frame clones and leaves some out. The sample is made up of over 45,000 clones, and the top ten hold approximately 2.1% of it. This sequence joins TRBV29-1 and TRBJ2-7; D perhaps matches TRBD1 (5 bases). This TCR derives from a woman aged 18-29 years in good health and CMV-seronegative. The sample consisted of PBMCs. In DNA, the CDR3 is TGCAGCGTTGAAGATTCCAGGGCCTACGAGCAGTACTTC. Protein sequence: CSVEDSRAYEQYF.